Only a few counts were recorded for the clone carrying this T cell receptor beta chain. Its target is unknown. This entry belongs to a study of cytomegalovirus exposure and HLA in healthy donors. Whole-study results and caveats: V- and J-gene trimming of TCR beta was linked (in a later analysis) to a missense DCLRE1C variant. Some 17,000 TCR beta sequences were associated with HLA alleles at 0.05 false discovery rate in a later analysis. Using the classifier, cytomegalovirus status was reportedly diagnosed with high specificity and sensitivity. A later analysis found that most CMV-associated TCR beta chains appeared HLA-restricted.

CDR1 and CDR2 from the germline V gene are SNHLY and FYNNEI. This CDR3 region has 16 residues. Deletions cut 6 bases from V and 0 bases from J, with 14 bases between. PCR involved 60 Vbeta and 13 Jbeta primers. Using immunoSEQ multiplex PCR, the repertoire was profiled, and TCRdb retains in-frame clones only, with some absent. The sample lists approximately 150,000 clones, over 60% occurring once. The receptor's source is a female donor in good health and CMV-seronegative. The sample was PBMCs. The genes are TRBV2 and TRBJ2-2, with TRBD1 as a possible D gene (5 bases). In DNA form, the CDR3 reads TGTGCCAGCAGGGTAGAACAGGTCACGAACACCGGGGAGCTGTTTTTT. Translation: CASRVEQVTNTGELFF.